This T cell receptor beta chain was sequenced for a study of blood T cell repertoires in COVID-19. Looking at the study overall: Donors in the United States, Italy and Spain gave samples during acute or convalescent COVID-19. Sample material is recorded as cDNA or gDNA derived from T cells, B-cell-depleted T cells, or PBMCs.

This clone was seen only once. As processed by the authors: Researchers report that nucleated cell counts were estimated from reference gene primer amplification. Assay: immunoSEQ multiplex PCR; the TCRdb copy retains only in-frame clones and omits some. The V and J calls and clone size are taken from that table; D and trimming were inferred from the DNA. The table includes approximately 25,000 clones, about 80% detected once. The receptor comes from a woman older than 75 with acute or convalescent COVID-19. Sequences were obtained from peripheral blood.

This CDR3 reads CASSLQAVGGYTF. CDR3 bases: TGTGCCAGCAGCCTGCAGGCAGTTGGTGGCTACACCTTC. This chain links TRBV5-5 with TRBJ1-2; D gene uncertain. This CDR3 is built from 13 residues. Germline values: CDR1 SGHKS, CDR2 YYEKEE (reference sequence). Trimming took off 4 bases at V and 7 bases at J, with 14 bases between the two ends. The full variable domain, its missing parts supplied by reference TRBV5-5 and TRBJ1-2, is DAGVTQSPTHLIKTRGQQVTLRCSPISGHKSVSWYQQVLGQGPQFIFQYYEKEERGRGNFPDRFSARQFPNYSSELNVNALLLGDSALYLCASSLQAVGGYTFGSGTRLTVV.